This paragraph reports one T cell receptor beta chain. Its antigen is not identified. Generated by immunoSEQ multiplex PCR, the TCRdb table keeps only in-frame clones and is missing some. The repertoire has approximately 100,000 clones, approximately 91% of them found once; the top ten carry just over 0.9%. The sample originates from a study of PD-L1 blockade in urothelial cancer. Turning to the study itself: The patients' atezolizumab therapy, 1,200 mg intravenously every 3 weeks, started in about 2014.

Broader study findings: Clonality of blood TCR below the median before treatment predicted better survival.

Germline loops: CDR1 MRHNA, CDR2 SNTAGT. Trimming removed 5 bases from V and 2 bases from J, with 10 bases in between. The CDR3 covers 14 residues. The chain couples TRBV6-4 to TRBJ1-5; D not certain. Sequencing was performed on PBMCs, taken around atezolizumab (anti-PD-L1) treatment. The receptor was isolated from a woman aged 80 or over with urothelial cancer. CDR3 sequence reads: CASSPDSGNQPQHF. DNA of the CDR3: TGTGCCAGCAGTCCAGACTCGGGCAATCAGCCCCAGCATTTT.